The sequence of this T cell receptor (beta chain) was determined in a study of brain T cells in children with intractable seizures. The CDR3 sequence is 17 residues long. Germline V gives CDR1 LGHNA, CDR2 YNFKEQ. Germline trimming cut 3 bases from V and 4 bases from J; bases unmatched to any gene: 7. Only in-frame clones appear in the TCRdb table, and some are missing; sequencing was by immunoSEQ multiplex PCR. The sample has about 80,000 clones, around nine tenths seen once. The receptor was derived from a girl aged 2 to 9 with Rasmussen encephalitis and intractable seizures. V and J are TRBV4-2 and TRBJ2-3; 13 nucleotides match TRBD2. The sequences come from peripheral blood, collected at surgery. CDR3 coding DNA: TGTGCCAGCAGCCATGGTCCGGGACTAGCGGGGTCAGATACGCAGTATTTT. Amino acid sequence: CASSHGPGLAGSDTQYF.